The present entry profiles one T cell receptor beta chain with its context. The sample belongs to a study of control samples from healthy donors and cancer patients. After removal of 4 bases from V and 4 bases from J, the junction contained 0 bases not matched to a gene. The V gene's germline CDR1 is SGHTA and CDR2 FQGNSA. The CDR3 has 13 residues. Assay: immunoSEQ multiplex PCR; the TCRdb copy retains only in-frame clones and omits some. The sample includes 150,000 or so clones, roughly 95% seen only once; the top ten take about 4%. This clonotype originated in a woman aged 55-70 years in good health. This chain connects TRBV7-2 to TRBJ1-1; 10 bases are a match to TRBD1. The material sequenced was blood. CDR3 protein: CASSWDRGTEAFF. DNA for the CDR3: TGTGCCAGCAGCTGGGACAGGGGCACTGAAGCTTTCTTT.